This T cell receptor (beta chain) was identified in a study of cytotoxic CD8 clonotypes in ibrutinib-treated CLL. This clone was counted between two and nine times. V was trimmed by 2 bases and J by 6 bases, leaving 11 bases between them. This CDR3 is built from 13 residues. Germline CDR1 and CDR2: KGHSH and LQKENI. TCRdb's table, derived via immunoSEQ multiplex PCR, lists solely in-frame clones and lacks some. The repertoire holds approximately 280,000 clones, with roughly four fifths as singletons. The specimen was PBMCs, collected at disease progression, from a patient treated with ibrutinib. V is TRBV18 and J is TRBJ2-7; D is undetermined. This receptor was identified in a human donor with chronic lymphocytic leukemia. The CDR3 is CASSPKNSGEQYF. The CDR3 coding sequence is TGTGCCAGCTCACCAAAAAATTCGGGCGAGCAGTACTTC.